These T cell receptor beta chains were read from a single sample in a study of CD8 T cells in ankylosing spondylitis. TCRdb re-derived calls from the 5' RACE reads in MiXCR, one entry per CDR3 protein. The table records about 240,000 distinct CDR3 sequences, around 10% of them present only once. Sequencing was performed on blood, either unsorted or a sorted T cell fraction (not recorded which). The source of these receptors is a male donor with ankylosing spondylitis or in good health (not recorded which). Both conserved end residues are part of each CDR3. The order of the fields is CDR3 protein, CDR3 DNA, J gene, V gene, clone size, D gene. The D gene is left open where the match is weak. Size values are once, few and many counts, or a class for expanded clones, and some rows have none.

CSARTPGLAGEYF | TGCAGTGCTAGAACGCCGGGACTAGCGGGGGAGTACTTC | TRBJ2-7 | TRBV20-1 | . | TRBD2
CASSPEGFRVYNEQFF | TGCGCCAGCAGCCCGGAGGGCTTTAGGGTCTACAATGAGCAGTTCTTC | TRBJ2-1 | TRBV5-1 | many | .
CASSQVTTSAGGPGDTQYF | TGCGCCAGCAGCCAAGTGACTACCTCTGCGGGGGGGCCTGGAGATACGCAGTATTTT | TRBJ2-3 | TRBV4-1 | many | TRBD2
CASSQRQGRQTQYF | TGTGCCAGCAGCCAGAGACAGGGGCGACAGACCCAGTACTTC | TRBJ2-5 | TRBV7-6 | few | TRBD1
CASSEMGSNQPQHF | TGTGCCAGCAGTGAAATGGGAAGCAATCAGCCCCAGCATTTT | TRBJ1-5 | TRBV6-1 | few | .
CASSARGPYEQYF | TGTGCCAGCAGTGCCCGGGGCCCCTACGAGCAGTACTTC | TRBJ2-7 | TRBV27 | . | .
CASSKGRTRDMETQYF | TGTGCCAGCAGCAAAGGAAGGACTAGGGATATGGAGACCCAGTACTTC | TRBJ2-5 | TRBV21-1 | . | .
CSARDTGELFF | TGCAGCGCCCGAGACACCGGGGAGCTGTTTTTT | TRBJ2-2 | TRBV29-1 | many | .
CASRRVWSDEQYF | TGCGCCAGCCGAAGGGTTTGGAGCGACGAGCAGTACTTC | TRBJ2-7 | TRBV5-1 | many | .
CATSRDLEAGAGEQETQYF | TGTGCCACCAGCAGAGATCTTGAGGCAGGGGCCGGGGAGCAAGAGACCCAGTACTTC | TRBJ2-5 | TRBV15 | . | .
CASRGDSYAHEQYF | TGTGCCAGCAGGGGGGACTCCTACGCCCACGAGCAGTACTTC | TRBJ2-7 | TRBV27 | . | .
CASSHLRETQYF | TGTGCCAGCAGCCACCTCCGCGAGACCCAGTACTTC | TRBJ2-5 | TRBV3-1 | . | .
CASSRTGFYEQYF | TGTGCCAGCAGCCGAACAGGGTTCTACGAGCAGTACTTC | TRBJ2-7 | TRBV6-6 | many | .
CASSPRLAGGPYNEQFF | TGCGCCAGCAGCCCGCGTTTAGCGGGAGGACCCTACAATGAGCAGTTCTTC | TRBJ2-1 | TRBV5-1 | few | TRBD2
CASSQGQPAGNTIYF | TGTGCCAGCAGCCAAGGACAGCCTGCTGGAAACACCATATATTTT | TRBJ1-3 | TRBV3-1 | . | .
CSGLFYNEQFF | TGCAGCGGACTATTCTACAATGAGCAGTTCTTC | TRBJ2-1 | TRBV29-1 | many | .
CASSLGLAGGHAMGEQYF | TGTGCCAGCAGCTTAGGACTAGCGGGAGGGCATGCGATGGGGGAGCAGTACTTC | TRBJ2-7 | TRBV7-8 | . | TRBD2
CASSKSDQGEETQYF | TGTGCCAGCAGCAAATCGGACCAGGGAGAAGAGACCCAGTACTTC | TRBJ2-5 | TRBV21-1 | few | .
CASSQAVNYGYTF | TGTGCCAGCAGTCAAGCTGTTAACTATGGCTACACCTTC | TRBJ1-2 | TRBV12-3/TRBV12-4 | few | .
CSARKGLAGADQETQYF | TGCAGTGCTAGAAAAGGACTAGCGGGGGCCGACCAAGAGACCCAGTACTTC | TRBJ2-5 | TRBV20-1 | . | TRBD2
CATSSVLVLDTQYF | TGTGCCACCAGCAGTGTTCTAGTTTTAGATACGCAGTATTTT | TRBJ2-3 | TRBV15 | many | .
CASTSSGGGVNYEQYF | TGTGCCAGCACCTCTTCAGGGGGGGGTGTTAACTATGAGCAGTACTTC | TRBJ2-7 | TRBV7-8 | few | .
CASSLWTSQSTDTQYF | TGTGCCAGCTCCCTATGGACTAGCCAAAGCACAGATACGCAGTATTTT | TRBJ2-3 | TRBV18 | few | TRBD2
CASSRGQGSSYEQYF | TGCGCCAGCAGCCGGGGACAGGGGAGCTCCTACGAGCAGTACTTC | TRBJ2-7 | TRBV5-1 | many | TRBD1
CASRGGQGPEQFF | TGTGCCAGCAGAGGCGGACAGGGGCCTGAGCAGTTCTTC | TRBJ2-1 | TRBV25-1 | few | TRBD1
CASSSTGRTGELFF | TGTGCCAGTAGTTCGACAGGGAGGACCGGGGAGCTGTTTTTT | TRBJ2-2 | TRBV19 | few | .
CASSVDGSSYEQYF | TGTGCCAGCAGCGTAGACGGAAGCTCCTACGAGCAGTACTTC | TRBJ2-7 | TRBV9 | . | .
CASSSSPGTYYDEQYF | TGTGCCAGCAGCTCGTCCCCGGGTACCTATTACGACGAGCAGTACTTC | TRBJ2-7 | TRBV7-8 | . | .
CSVVFRSPSSYEQYF | TGCAGCGTTGTGTTCCGCTCCCCGAGCTCCTACGAGCAGTACTTC | TRBJ2-7 | TRBV29-1 | many | .